This T cell receptor (beta chain) was sequenced for a study of blood T cell repertoires in COVID-19. Study-level background: Acute-phase and convalescent COVID-19 samples originated in the United States, Italy and Spain. The cDNA or gDNA used as material had been derived from T cells, B-cell-depleted T cells, or PBMCs.

Original handling: Scientists estimated how many nucleated cells there were by amplifying reference gene primers. The data were produced by immunoSEQ multiplex PCR, yet TCRdb's version contains in-frame clones alone and is incomplete. The V and J calls and clone size come from that table; D and trimming were worked out from the DNA. The sample has about 69,000 clones, nearly 80% seen once; the top ten hold more than 40%. CDR1 and CDR2 from the germline V gene are LGHDT and YNNKEL (reference sequence). The CDR3 loop spans 14 amino acids. V was trimmed by 0 bases and J by 6 bases, leaving 12 bases between them.

The sequence was collected from a human donor in a cohort sampled during active COVID-19. The rearrangement links TRBV3-1 (or the pseudogene TRBV3-2) to TRBJ2-7, with TRBD1 as a possible D gene (6 bases). Sequenced sample: peripheral blood. The CDR3 region has the DNA TGTGCCAGCAGCCAAGACCCCTCAGGGGCCGAGCAGTACTTC. It yields the protein CASSQDPSGAEQYF.